The entry below gives a single T cell receptor (beta chain) sequence along with its context. This table comes from immunoSEQ multiplex PCR, and its TCRdb copy is limited to in-frame clones, with some not included. The sample records more than 25,000 clones, about 92% being singletons. The entry originates in a study of blood T cell repertoires in COVID-19. CDR3 length: 12 amino acids. CDR1 SGHAT and CDR2 FQNNGV come from the germline V gene. Trimming removed 1 base from V and 5 bases from J, with 5 bases in between. The sample was peripheral blood. This chain uses TRBV11-2 with TRBJ2-5; D gene ambiguous. The source of this sequence is a man between 70 and 80 years old with active or convalescent COVID-19. The CDR3 sequence is CASSLGAETQYF. Here the CDR3 DNA reads TGTGCCAGCAGCTTAGGAGCGGAGACCCAGTACTTC.